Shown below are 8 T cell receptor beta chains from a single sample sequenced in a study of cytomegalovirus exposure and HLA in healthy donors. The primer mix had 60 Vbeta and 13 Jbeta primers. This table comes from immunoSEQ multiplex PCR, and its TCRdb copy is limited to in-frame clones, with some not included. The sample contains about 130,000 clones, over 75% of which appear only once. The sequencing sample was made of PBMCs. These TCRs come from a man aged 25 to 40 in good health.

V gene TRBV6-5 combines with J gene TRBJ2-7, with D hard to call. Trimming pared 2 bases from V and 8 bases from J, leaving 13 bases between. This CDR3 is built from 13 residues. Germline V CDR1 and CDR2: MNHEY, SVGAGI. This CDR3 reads CASSYGPLEKQYF. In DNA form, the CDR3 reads TGTGCCAGCAGTTACGGCCCCTTGGAGAAGCAGTACTTC.

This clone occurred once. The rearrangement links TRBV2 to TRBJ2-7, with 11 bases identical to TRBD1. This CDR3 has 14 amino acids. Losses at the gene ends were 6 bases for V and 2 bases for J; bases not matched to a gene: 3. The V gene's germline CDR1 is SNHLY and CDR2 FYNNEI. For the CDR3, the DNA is TGTGCCAGCAGGGGACAGGGGGTTACCTACGAGCAGTACTTC. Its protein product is CASRGQGVTYEQYF. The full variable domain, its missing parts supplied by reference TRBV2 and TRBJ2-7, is EPEVTQTPSHQVTQMGQEVILRCVPISNHLYFYWYRQILGQKVEFLVSFYNNEISEKSEIFDDQFSVERPDGSNFTLKIRSTKLEDSAMYFCASRGQGVTYEQYFGPGTRLTVT.

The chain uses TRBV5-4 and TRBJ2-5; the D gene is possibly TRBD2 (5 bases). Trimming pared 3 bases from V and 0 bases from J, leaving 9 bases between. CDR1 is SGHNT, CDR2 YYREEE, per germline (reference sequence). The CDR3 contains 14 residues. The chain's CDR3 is CASSSDSYQETQYF. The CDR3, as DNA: TGTGCCAGCAGCTCGGACTCATACCAAGAGACCCAGTACTTC.

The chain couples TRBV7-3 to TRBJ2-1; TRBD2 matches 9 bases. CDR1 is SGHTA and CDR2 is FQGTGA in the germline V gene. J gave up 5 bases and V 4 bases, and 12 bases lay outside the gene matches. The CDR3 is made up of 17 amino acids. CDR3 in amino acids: CASSSISGTSWNNEQFF. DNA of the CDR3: TGTGCCAGCAGCTCAATCTCCGGGACTAGCTGGAACAATGAGCAGTTCTTC.

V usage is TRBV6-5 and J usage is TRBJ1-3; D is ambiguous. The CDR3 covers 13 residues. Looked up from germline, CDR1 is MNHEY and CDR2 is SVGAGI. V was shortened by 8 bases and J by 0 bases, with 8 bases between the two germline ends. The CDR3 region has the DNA TGTGCCAGCCAATCCATCTCTGGAAACACCATATATTTT. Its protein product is CASQSISGNTIYF.

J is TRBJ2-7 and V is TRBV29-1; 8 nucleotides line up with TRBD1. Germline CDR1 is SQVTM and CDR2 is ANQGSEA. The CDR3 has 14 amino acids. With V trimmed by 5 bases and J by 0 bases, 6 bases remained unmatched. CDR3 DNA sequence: TGCAGCGTTTCGGACAGGGAGAGCTCCTACGAGCAGTACTTC. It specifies CSVSDRESSYEQYF.

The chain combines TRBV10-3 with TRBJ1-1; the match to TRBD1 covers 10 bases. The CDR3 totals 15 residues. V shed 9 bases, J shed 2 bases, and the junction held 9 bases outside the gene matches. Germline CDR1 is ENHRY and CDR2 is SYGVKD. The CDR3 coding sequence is TGTGCCATACGACAGGGGGCAATCAGAAACACTGAAGCTTTCTTT. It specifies CAIRQGAIRNTEAFF.

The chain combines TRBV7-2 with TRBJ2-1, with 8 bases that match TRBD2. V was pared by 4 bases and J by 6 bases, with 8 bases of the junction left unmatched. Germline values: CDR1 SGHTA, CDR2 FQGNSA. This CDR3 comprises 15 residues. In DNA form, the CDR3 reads TGTGCCAGCAGCTACATAGCGGGACCACTCAATGAGCAGTTCTTC. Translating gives CASSYIAGPLNEQFF.